These 14 T cell receptor beta chains came from one sample sequenced in a study of T-cell memory formation after mild COVID-19. TCRdb recomputed calls from the 5' RACE reads with MiXCR, one row per CDR3 protein. The sample contains 500,000 to 600,000 distinct CDR3 sequences, about a sixth of which appear only once. The sequencing sample was made of PBMCs or a T cell subset sorted from them (not recorded which). The receptors here all came from an adult woman who had mild COVID-19 (a few samples of this study predate the infection). Cell type and time point are not known.

The J gene is TRBJ1-1, the V gene TRBV7-9; possibly TRBD1 for D (5 bases). The germline V gene encodes CDR1 SEHNR and CDR2 FQNEAQ (reference sequence). Trimming left V 5 bases short and J 4 bases short, with 17 bases between. This CDR3 region has 15 residues. CDR3 loop: CASSAIGRGSTEAFF. In DNA, the CDR3 is TGTGCCAGCAGCGCGATAGGGAGGGGAAGCACTGAAGCTTTCTTT.

This clonotype was picked up many times. The genes are TRBV2 and TRBJ2-2; no clear D gene. Germline lookup yields CDR1 SNHLY and CDR2 FYNNEI. V was trimmed by 5 bases and J by 8 bases, leaving 9 bases between them. The length of the CDR3 is 12 residues. The CDR3 DNA reads as TGTGCCAGCAGTTGGGCCACTGGGGAGCTGTTTTTT. This encodes CASSWATGELFF.

This sequence joins TRBV7-9 and TRBJ2-3; 11 bases map to TRBD2. The CDR3 runs 15 residues. Germline CDR1 SEHNR, CDR2 FQNEAQ (reference sequence). J was trimmed by 2 bases and V by 6 bases; bases with no gene match: 4. The CDR3 here is CASRPTSGATDTQYF. CDR3 coding DNA: TGTGCCAGCAGACCGACTAGCGGGGCCACAGATACGCAGTATTTT.

The chain is built from TRBV11-3 and TRBJ2-7; tentative D call: TRBD1 (8 bases). V lost 3 bases, J lost 3 bases, and 21 bases lay in between. The CDR3 sequence is 17 residues long. Germline CDR1 reads SGHNT; CDR2 reads YENEEA. CDR3 in amino acids: CASSFGRGQGGVYEQYF. CDR3 in DNA: TGTGCCAGCAGCTTTGGGCGCGGACAGGGAGGGGTCTACGAGCAGTACTTC.

V usage is TRBV7-2 and J usage is TRBJ2-4; D not certain. This CDR3 spans 16 amino acids. V lost 5 bases, J lost 0 bases, and 14 bases lay in between. The germline gives CDR1 SGHTA, CDR2 FQGNSA. CDR3 in amino acids: CASSSKRRLAKNIQYF. CDR3 in DNA: TGTGCCAGCAGCAGTAAAAGACGGCTAGCCAAAAACATTCAGTACTTC.

The chain has TRBV5-1 and TRBJ2-2; D ambiguous. The CDR3 covers 17 residues. The V end lost 4 bases, the J end lost 4 bases, and 20 bases lay between the germline ends. Germline values: CDR1 SGHRS, CDR2 YFSETQ. The CDR3 reads CASSPKASELATGELFF. CDR3 DNA sequence: TGCGCCAGCAGCCCTAAAGCGAGCGAACTGGCCACCGGGGAGCTGTTTTTT.

To note about this clonotype: A junction boundary mismatches the germline segment, possibly from a read error. This chain links TRBV12-5 with TRBJ1-1; a weak D match, TRBD1 (5 bases). Germline assignment: CDR1 LGHNT and CDR2 FRNRAP. This CDR3 is 12 amino acids long. Here the CDR3 DNA reads TGTGCTAGTGGTTTGCACGACAGTGACGGGGGATTT. It encodes CASGLHDSDGGF.

The chain couples TRBV5-6 to TRBJ2-7, with 10 bases that match TRBD1. The CDR3 runs to 16 residues. The junction had 9 bases not matched to a gene; V was cut back by 4 bases and J by 2 bases. The germline V gene has CDR1 SGHDT and CDR2 YYEEEE. The CDR3 DNA reads as TGTGCCAGCAGCGAAATGGTGGGGACAGGGGCCTACGAGCAGTACTTC. This translates into CASSEMVGTGAYEQYF.

This clonotype was found a few times. The CDR3 sequence: CASSLPRQGMRLDEQYF. CDR3 DNA sequence: TGTGCCAGCAGCTTACCAAGACAGGGAATGAGGTTGGACGAGCAGTACTTC. The rearrangement joins TRBV7-9 to TRBJ2-7; 7 bases agree with TRBD1. The CDR3 sequence is 17 residues long. The ends lost 2 bases at V and 5 bases at J; junction bases unmatched: 15. CDR1 is SEHNR and CDR2 is FQNEAQ in the germline V gene (reference sequence).

Only a few counts were recorded for this clonotype. V and J are TRBV14 and TRBJ2-1; no clear D gene. This CDR3 has 14 amino acids. The germline V gene has CDR1 SGHDN and CDR2 FVKESK. Trimming left V 1 base short and J 5 bases short, with 9 bases between. For the CDR3, the DNA is TGTGCCAGCAGCCAAGCTCTTGGACACAATGAGCAGTTCTTC. It encodes CASSQALGHNEQFF.

This chain links TRBV18 with TRBJ1-1; 7 bases are shared with TRBD1. J gave up 4 bases and V 2 bases, and 10 bases lay outside the gene matches. Germline V CDR1 and CDR2: KGHSH, LQKENI. This CDR3 spans 16 amino acids. CDR3 sequence: CASSPSTGRGGTEAFF. CDR3 bases: TGTGCCAGCTCACCATCGACAGGGAGGGGAGGCACTGAAGCTTTCTTT.

This clonotype showed up just a few times. The chain carries TRBV5-4 and TRBJ2-2, with 8 bases identical to TRBD1. Germline loops: CDR1 SGHNT, CDR2 YYREEE (reference sequence). Trimming at V came to 5 bases and at J to 1 base, leaving 4 bases not matched to a gene. The CDR3 runs to 15 residues. CDR3 DNA: TGTGCCAGCAGGACCGGGACAGGGAACACCGGGGAGCTGTTTTTT. As protein: CASRTGTGNTGELFF.

CDR3 amino acids: CASSPAQGLYNEQFF. Written as DNA, the CDR3 is TGTGCCAGCAGTCCAGCACAGGGCCTTTACAATGAGCAGTTCTTC. The chain employs TRBV6-5 and TRBJ2-1, with D maybe TRBD1 (6 bases). V was shortened by 5 bases and J by 4 bases, with 15 bases between the two germline ends. From germline, CDR1 is MNHEY and CDR2 SVGAGI. The CDR3 contains 15 residues.

DNA of the CDR3: TGCGCCAGCAGCCAACTTCCGGGACAGGGTGTCGCAGATACGCAGTATTTT. This codes for CASSQLPGQGVADTQYF. V is TRBV4-1 and J is TRBJ2-3; TRBD1 matches 9 bases. CDR1 and CDR2 (germline): MGHRA, YSYEKL. J was trimmed by 4 bases and V by 2 bases; bases with no gene match: 10. This CDR3 has 17 amino acids.